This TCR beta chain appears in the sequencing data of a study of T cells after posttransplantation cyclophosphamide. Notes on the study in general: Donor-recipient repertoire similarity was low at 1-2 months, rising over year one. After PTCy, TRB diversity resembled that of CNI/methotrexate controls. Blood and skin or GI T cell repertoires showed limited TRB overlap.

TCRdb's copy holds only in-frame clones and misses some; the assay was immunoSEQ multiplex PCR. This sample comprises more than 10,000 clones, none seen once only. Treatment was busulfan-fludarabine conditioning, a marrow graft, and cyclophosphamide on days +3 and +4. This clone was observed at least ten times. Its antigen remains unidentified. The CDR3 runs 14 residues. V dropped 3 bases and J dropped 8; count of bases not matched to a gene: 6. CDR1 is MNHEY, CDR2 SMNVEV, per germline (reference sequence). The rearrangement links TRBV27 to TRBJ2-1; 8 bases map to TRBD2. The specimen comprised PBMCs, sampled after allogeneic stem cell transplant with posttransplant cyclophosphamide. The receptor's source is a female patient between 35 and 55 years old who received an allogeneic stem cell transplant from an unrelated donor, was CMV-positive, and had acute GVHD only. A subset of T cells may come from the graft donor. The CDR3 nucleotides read TGTGCCAGCAGTTTTCGGGGGGGTAGGGATGAGCAGTTCTTC. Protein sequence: CASSFRGGRDEQFF.